This TCR beta chain derives from a study of shared clonotypes between healthy human individuals. Overall study findings and caveats: Few donors limited the genetic and exposure-history diversity represented.

Notes on this clone: Its antigen is not known.

Germline CDR1 and CDR2: MDHEN and SYDVKM. CDR3 length equals 13 residues. Trimming removed 7 bases from V and 4 bases from J, with 11 bases in between. The assay was run at deep level. Per sorted-subset replicate PCR, input was 200 to 250 ng DNA, representing tens of thousands of T cell genomes. Clones were read by immunoSEQ multiplex PCR, and TCRdb kept only the in-frame ones, dropping some. Altogether 1 million to 1.2 million clones are present, about 72% being singletons, with the ten largest covering about 0.89%. The TCR sequence derives from a man between 18 and 29 years old in good health. Some clones in this sample may be carry-over from other donors' samples. The chain is built from TRBV28 and TRBJ1-5; TRBD1 is a possible D gene (5 bases). The sample was memory CD4+ T cells from PBMCs. As for subset: CD45RA-negative fraction. CDR3 region: CASTEWGNQPQHF. The DNA for the CDR3 is TGTGCCAGCACCGAATGGGGGAATCAGCCCCAGCATTTT.